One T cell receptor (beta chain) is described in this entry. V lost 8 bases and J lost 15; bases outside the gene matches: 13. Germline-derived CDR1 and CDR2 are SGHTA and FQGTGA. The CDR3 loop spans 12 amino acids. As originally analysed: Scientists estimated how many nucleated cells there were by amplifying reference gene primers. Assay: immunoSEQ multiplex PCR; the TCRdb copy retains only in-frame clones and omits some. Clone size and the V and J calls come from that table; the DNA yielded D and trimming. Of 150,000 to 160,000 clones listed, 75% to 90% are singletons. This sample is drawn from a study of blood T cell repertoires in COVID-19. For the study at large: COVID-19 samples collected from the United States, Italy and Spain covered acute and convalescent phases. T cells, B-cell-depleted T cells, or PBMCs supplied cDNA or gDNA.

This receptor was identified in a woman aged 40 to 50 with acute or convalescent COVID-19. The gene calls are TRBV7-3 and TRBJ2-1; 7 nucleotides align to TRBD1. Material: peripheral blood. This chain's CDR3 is CASSDRANIRFF. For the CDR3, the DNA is TGTGCCAGCTCCGACAGGGCCAATATTCGGTTCTTC. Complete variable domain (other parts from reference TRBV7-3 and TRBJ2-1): GAGVSQTPSNKVTEKGKYVELRCDPISGHTALYWYRQSLGQGPEFLIYFQGTGAADDSGLPNDRFFAVRPEGSVSTLKIQRTERGDSAVYLCASSDRANIRFFGPGTRLTVL.